This TCR beta chain was recorded in a study of T-cell reconstitution after alpha-beta-depleted transplantation in children (TCRdb year 2016). In terms of the full investigation: T-cell immune reconstitution after TCRalphabeta/CD19-depleted allogeneic hematopoietic cell transplantation in children was quantitatively tracked in the study by means of TCR repertoire profiling. What the research found in general, with its limitations: The apparently early alphabetaT-cell count recovery about two months after transplant was reportedly dependent on only several hundred rapidly expanded clones derived from non-depleted graft cells. The high TCRbeta diversity at day 60 in some patients was ascribed to recipient T cells and intrathymic progenitors that had survived conditioning. Over the following months the frequencies of hyperexpanded clones went down, and after one year T-cell counts and TCRbeta diversity were mostly credited to newly produced T cells.

Sample treatment or condition, as interpreted from the label and publication: allogeneic hematopoietic cell transplantation with graft depleted of TCRalphabeta T cells and CD19 B cells. The transplant recipients were children given TCRalphabeta/CD19-depleted allogeneic hematopoietic cell grafts. Concerning this clonotype itself: It lacks a known antigen. No quality values exist for individual bases; no much larger clone is one base distant.

Spanning cysteine to phenylalanine, the CDR3 consists of 21 amino acids. CDR3 DNA is the only sequence kept; it has 63 bases, read in frame from the first base. As encoded in the germline V gene (reference sequence), CDR1 is LNHNV while CDR2 is YYDKDF. Trimming accounts for 3 bases at V and 2 bases at J, while the number of junction bases matched to no gene is 22. The library came from PCR. TCRdb lists the instrument as Illumina HiSeq 2500. To normalize quantification of the TCRbeta repertoire, the TCR libraries were built with molecular barcoding that relied on unique molecular identifiers. Starting from the raw public reads, TCRdb applied fastp trimming at Q25, assembled clones with MiXCR and retained in-frame beta chains. Rows matching on CDR3 protein sequence are summarized as one entry with the most common DNA and genes. Recorded for this sample are 350,000 to 500,000 distinct CDR3 sequences; approximately 42% of them occurred a single time. The ten largest clones capture around a quarter of the sample.

The sample here was PBMCs, taken before TCRalphabeta/CD19-depleted stem cell transplant. The chain uses TRBV15 and TRBJ2-3; 8 of the junction bases match TRBD1. The clonotype originates from a girl aged 2 to 10 with aplastic anemia, due to receive a stem cell transplant. The CDR3 amino acid sequence is: CATSSAPAGGSRRGDTDTQYF. The nucleotides are TGTGCCACCAGCAGCGCCCCGGCAGGGGGCTCAAGGAGGGGTGACACAGATACGCAGTATTTT. When the CDR3 is completed using the reference TRBV15 and TRBJ2-3 genes on either side, the full variable domain is DAMVIQNPRYQVTQFGKPVTLSCSQTLNHNVMYWYQQKSSQAPKLLFHYYDKDFNNEADTPDNFQSRRPNTSFCFLDIRSPGLGDTAMYLCATSSAPAGGSRRGDTDTQYFGPGTRLTVL.